The present T cell receptor (beta chain) was sequenced within a study of T cell responses to AZD1222 COVID-19 vaccine. Study-wide results and caveats: Baseline serostatus was positive in only a handful of AZD1222 recipients. Donors in the cohort were predominantly white British and more often female, and clonal diversity was possibly underestimated.

Only one count was recorded for this clone. Its antigen is not identified. The assay was immunoSEQ multiplex PCR, and TCRdb's table has in-frame clones only and misses some. The sample includes about 180,000 clones, 94% of them seen just once. Between the trimmed V and J ends, which lost 3 bases and 1 base, there was a span of 4 bases. The CDR3 spans 13 residues. It was second doses at about 4 or about 12 weeks that were pooled. The specimen was peripheral blood, collected 28 days after the second AZD1222 dose. This sequence was found in an adult who received the AZD1222 COVID-19 vaccine. V and J are TRBV12-3 or TRBV12-4 and TRBJ1-5; D not resolved. CDR3 loop: CASSFGSNQPQHF. The CDR3 DNA reads as TGTGCCAGCAGTTTTGGCAGCAATCAGCCCCAGCATTTT.